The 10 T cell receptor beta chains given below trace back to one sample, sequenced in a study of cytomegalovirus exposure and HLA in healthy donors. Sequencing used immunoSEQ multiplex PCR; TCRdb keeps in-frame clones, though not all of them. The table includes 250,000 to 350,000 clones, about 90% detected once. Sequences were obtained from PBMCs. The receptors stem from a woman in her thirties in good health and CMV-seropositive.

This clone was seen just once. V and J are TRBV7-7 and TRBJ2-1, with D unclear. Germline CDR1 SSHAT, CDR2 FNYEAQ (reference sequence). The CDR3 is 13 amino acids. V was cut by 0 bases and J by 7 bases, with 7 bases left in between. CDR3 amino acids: CASSLARNNEQFF. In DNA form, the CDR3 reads TGTGCCAGCAGCTTAGCCAGAAATAATGAGCAGTTCTTC. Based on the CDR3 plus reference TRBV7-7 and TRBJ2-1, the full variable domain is GAGVSQSPRYKVTKRGQDVTLRCDPISSHATLYWYQQALGQGPEFLTYFNYEAQPDKSGLPSDRFSAERPEGSISTLTIQRTEQRDSAMYRCASSLARNNEQFFGPGTRLTVL.

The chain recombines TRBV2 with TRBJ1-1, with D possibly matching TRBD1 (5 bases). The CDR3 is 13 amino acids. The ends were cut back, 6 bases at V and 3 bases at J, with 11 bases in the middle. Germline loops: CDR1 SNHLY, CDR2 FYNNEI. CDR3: CASRGVWDTEAFF. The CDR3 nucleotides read TGTGCCAGCAGAGGGGTCTGGGACACTGAAGCTTTCTTT.

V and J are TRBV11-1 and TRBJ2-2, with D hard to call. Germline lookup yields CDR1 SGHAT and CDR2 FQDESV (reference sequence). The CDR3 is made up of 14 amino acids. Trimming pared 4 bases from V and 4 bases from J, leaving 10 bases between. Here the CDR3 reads CASSSTGGTGELFF. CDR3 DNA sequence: TGTGCCAGCAGCTCCACCGGCGGCACCGGGGAGCTGTTTTTT.

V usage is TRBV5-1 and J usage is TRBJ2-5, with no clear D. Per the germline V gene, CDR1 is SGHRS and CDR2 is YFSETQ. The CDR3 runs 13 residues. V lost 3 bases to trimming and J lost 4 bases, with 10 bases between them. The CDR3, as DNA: TGCGCCAGCAGCTCAACTACGTTAGAGACCCAGTACTTC. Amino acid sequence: CASSSTTLETQYF.

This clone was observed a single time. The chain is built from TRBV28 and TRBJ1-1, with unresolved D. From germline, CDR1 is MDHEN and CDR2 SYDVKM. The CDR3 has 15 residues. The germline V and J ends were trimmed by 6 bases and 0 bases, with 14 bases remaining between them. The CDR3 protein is CASSYLRKMNTEAFF. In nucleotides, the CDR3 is TGTGCCAGCAGCTATCTCAGGAAGATGAACACTGAAGCTTTCTTT.

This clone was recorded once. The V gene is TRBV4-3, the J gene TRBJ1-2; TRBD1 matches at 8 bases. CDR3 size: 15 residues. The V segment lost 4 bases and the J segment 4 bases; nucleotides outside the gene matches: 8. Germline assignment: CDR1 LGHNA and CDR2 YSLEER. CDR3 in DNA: TGCGCCAGCAGCCTTACCGGGACAGGTCCCTATGGCTACACCTTC. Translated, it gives CASSLTGTGPYGYTF.

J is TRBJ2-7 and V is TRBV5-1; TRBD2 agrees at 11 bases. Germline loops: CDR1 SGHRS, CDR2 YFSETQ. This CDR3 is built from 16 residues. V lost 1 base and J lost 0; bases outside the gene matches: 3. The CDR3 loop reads CASSLSSGRVSYEQYF. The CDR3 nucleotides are TGCGCCAGCAGCTTGAGTAGCGGGAGGGTCTCCTACGAGCAGTACTTC.

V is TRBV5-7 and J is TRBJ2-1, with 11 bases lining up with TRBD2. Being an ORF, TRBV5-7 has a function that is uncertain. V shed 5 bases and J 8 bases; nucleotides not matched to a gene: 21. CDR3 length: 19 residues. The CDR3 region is CASSLLSGTSGAPEHEQFF. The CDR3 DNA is TGTGCCAGCAGTTTATTGTCCGGGACTAGCGGCGCGCCGGAGCATGAGCAGTTCTTC.

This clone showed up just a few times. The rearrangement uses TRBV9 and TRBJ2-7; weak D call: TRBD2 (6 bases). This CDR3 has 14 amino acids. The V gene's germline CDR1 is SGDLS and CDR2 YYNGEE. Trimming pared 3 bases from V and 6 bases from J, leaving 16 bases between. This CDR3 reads CASSGRGMEGEQYF. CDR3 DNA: TGTGCCAGCAGCGGACGCGGGATGGAGGGCGAGCAGTACTTC.

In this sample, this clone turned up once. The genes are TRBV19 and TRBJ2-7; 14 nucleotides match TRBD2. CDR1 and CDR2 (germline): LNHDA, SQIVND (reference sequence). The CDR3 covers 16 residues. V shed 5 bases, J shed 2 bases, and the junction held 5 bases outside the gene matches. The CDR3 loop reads CASSAPGLAGAYEQYF. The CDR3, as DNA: TGTGCCAGTAGTGCGCCGGGACTAGCGGGAGCCTACGAGCAGTACTTC. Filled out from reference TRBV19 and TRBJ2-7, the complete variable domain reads DGGITQSPKYLFRKEGQNVTLSCEQNLNHDAMYWYRQDPGQGLRLIYYSQIVNDFQKGDIAEGYSVSREKKESFPLTVTSAQKNPTAFYLCASSAPGLAGAYEQYFGPGTRLTVT.